A selection of T cell receptor beta chains follows, all from one sample in a study of neurological immune-mediated disorders. TCRdb analysed the 5' RACE reads with MiXCR anew, one entry per CDR3 protein. The sample yields approximately 60,000 distinct CDR3 sequences, roughly 3.7% seen once. The specimen sequenced was PBMCs. Receptor source: a man in his forties or fifties with multiple sclerosis. Both conserved end residues are trimmed from each CDR3. A clone size is listed for some rows: how often the clone was seen (once, few, many), or a class if it is expanded.

TRBJ2-3 | many | TRBV7-2 | ASSLSDTQY
TRBJ1-1 | many | TRBV20-1 | SALGGTSNTEAF
TRBJ2-1 | few | TRBV7-2 | ASSLIWTSGNNEQF
TRBJ2-3 | - | TRBV5-5 | ASRLAGGRPDTQY
TRBJ1-5 | many | TRBV27 | ASTSGTGNQPQH
TRBJ2-3 | few | TRBV9 | ASSVEGLAGTSRTDTQY
TRBJ1-5 | many | TRBV4-1 | ASSQLPRVHNPSNQPQH
TRBJ1-4 | many | TRBV18 | ASSPTGGREKLF
TRBJ2-3 | many | TRBV7-2 | ASSPDGKRTDTQY
TRBJ1-1 | many | TRBV5-1 | ASSFGGLVNTEAF
TRBJ1-1 | many | TRBV7-2 | ASSRTGPGIAEAF
TRBJ2-5 | many | TRBV20-1 | SAFPPHEDRTQY
TRBJ2-7 | many | TRBV4-1 | ASSQDWDSFSYEQY
TRBJ1-1 | few | TRBV6-6 | ASSYLGNQNTEAF
TRBJ1-1 | many | TRBV6-6 | ASSYPDRGSTEAF
TRBJ2-3 | many | TRBV11-2 | ASSSTARDTPSTDTQY
TRBJ1-2 | many | TRBV20-1 | SARGTASNYGYT
TRBJ1-4 | many | TRBV7-2 | ASSLGSTLRGEKLF
TRBJ2-7 | many | TRBV7-2 | ASSLSRQGAYEQY
TRBJ2-7 | - | TRBV27 | ASSPATSGGDRYEQY
TRBJ1-1 | many | TRBV12-3/TRBV12-4 | ASSFWGTEAF
TRBJ2-4 | many | TRBV6-6 | ASSSVTVAGGTKNIQY
TRBJ2-1 | many | TRBV5-1 | ASSLYRYEQF
TRBJ2-1 | many | TRBV15 | ATSKEAKVGEQF
TRBJ1-2 | many | TRBV12-3/TRBV12-4 | ASSLQVQEGYT
TRBJ2-3 | medium-sized | TRBV20-1 | SARKGASTDTQY
TRBJ1-6 | many | TRBV5-6 | ASSGTGTGAFGNSPLH
TRBJ1-2 | many | TRBV20-1 | SALGRGVSYGYT
TRBJ1-4 | many | TRBV7-3 | ASSLTGTGGEKLF
TRBJ1-1 | - | TRBV18 | ASSPTAGTALIRTEAF
TRBJ1-2 | many | TRBV6-1 | ASSEARGYT
TRBJ1-5 | many | TRBV5-1 | ASSFQPQH
TRBJ2-2 | few | TRBV12-3/TRBV12-4 | ASSGSFNTGELF
TRBJ2-5 | many | TRBV20-1 | SAGGLGVRTQY
TRBJ1-2 | many | TRBV6-6 | ASSYQGRGYGYT
TRBJ2-4 | few | TRBV27 | ASSFPPVSYNEQY
TRBJ1-6 | few | TRBV4-1 | ASGYNGNSPLN
TRBJ1-5 | many | TRBV10-3 | AISELYAGTESNQPQH
TRBJ1-1 | many | TRBV5-1 | ASSLGLGGATEAF
TRBJ2-1 | many | TRBV5-1 | ASSWRGGSYNEQF
TRBJ1-1 | many | TRBV4-1 | ASSPRTGPNTEAF
TRBJ2-3 | - | TRBV5-1 | ASSRRGVTDTQY
TRBJ2-7 | many | TRBV7-8 | ASNPFGQGSYEQY
TRBJ2-1 | - | TRBV7-2 | ASSSPSGQGNNEQF
TRBJ2-1 | - | TRBV7-3 | ASSLRSGGAWDEQF
TRBJ1-2 | many | TRBV28 | ASSLTDRLNGYT
TRBJ1-1 | many | TRBV5-5 | ASSLSGQPVAEAF
TRBJ1-2 | many | TRBV20-1 | SAREVRGSRGYT
TRBJ1-5 | - | TRBV6-6 | ASTPGGRMGSPQH
TRBJ2-1 | many | TRBV15 | ATGDGGTYNEQF
TRBJ2-7 | many | TRBV14 | ASSRLQGAYEQY
TRBJ1-6 | many | TRBV7-9 | ASSFGPDSPLN
TRBJ2-1 | few | TRBV3-1 | ASSQVPDNEQF
TRBJ1-2 | many | TRBV3-1 | ASSQERGRPNYGYT
TRBJ1-1 | many | TRBV9 | ASSPTTGRNTEAF
TRBJ1-1 | few | TRBV5-1 | ASSWRGFAEAF
TRBJ2-3 | many | TRBV6-2/TRBV6-3 | ASSPSTSGVSDTQY
TRBJ1-1 | many | TRBV6-5 | ASSYSPGAWTEAF
TRBJ2-3 | many | TRBV5-1 | ASSFSGQATDTQY